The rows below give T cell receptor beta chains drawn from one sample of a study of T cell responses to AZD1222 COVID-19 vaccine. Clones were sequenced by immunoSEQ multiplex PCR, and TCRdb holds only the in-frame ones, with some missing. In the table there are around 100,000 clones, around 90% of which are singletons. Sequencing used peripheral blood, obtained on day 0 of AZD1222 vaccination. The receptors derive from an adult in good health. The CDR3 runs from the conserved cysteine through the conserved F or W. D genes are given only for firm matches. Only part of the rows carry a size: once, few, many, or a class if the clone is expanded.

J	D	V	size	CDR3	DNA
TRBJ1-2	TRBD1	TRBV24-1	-	CATSDPGQGNGYTF	TGTGCCACCAGTGATCCGGGACAGGGGAATGGCTACACCTTC
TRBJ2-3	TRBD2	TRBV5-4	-	CASSLGGSGRDTQYF	TGTGCCAGCAGCTTGGGAGGTAGCGGGAGAGATACGCAGTATTTT
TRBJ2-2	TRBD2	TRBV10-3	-	CATLAGTNTGELFF	TGTGCCACCCTAGCGGGGACGAACACCGGGGAGCTGTTTTTT
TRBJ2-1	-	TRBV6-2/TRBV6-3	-	CASSYSLAGKSDEQFF	TGTGCCAGCAGTTACTCGCTGGCAGGGAAGAGCGATGAGCAGTTCTTC
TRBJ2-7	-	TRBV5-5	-	CASSLEWGSYEQYF	TGTGCCAGCAGCTTGGAGTGGGGATCCTACGAGCAGTACTTC
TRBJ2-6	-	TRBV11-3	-	CASFLSAWAGANVLTF	TGTGCCAGCTTCCTATCGGCGTGGGCTGGGGCCAACGTCCTGACTTTC
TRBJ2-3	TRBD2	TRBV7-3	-	CASSQSGSTDTQYF	TGTGCCAGCAGCCAAAGCGGGAGTACAGATACGCAGTATTTT
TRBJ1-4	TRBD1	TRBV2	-	CASSRQGATNEKLFF	TGTGCCAGCAGTAGACAGGGGGCCACTAATGAAAAACTGTTTTTT
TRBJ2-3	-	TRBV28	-	CASSFEPTGRESSTDTQYF	TGTGCCAGCAGTTTCGAGCCAACGGGACGGGAGTCTAGCACAGATACGCAGTATTTT
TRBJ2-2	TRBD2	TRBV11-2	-	CASRSLLRTSGETGELFF	TGTGCCAGCCGTTCCCTTCTCCGGACTAGCGGGGAAACCGGGGAGCTGTTTTTT
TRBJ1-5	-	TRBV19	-	CASRSEGNQPQHF	TGTGCCAGTAGGTCGGAAGGCAATCAGCCCCAGCATTTT
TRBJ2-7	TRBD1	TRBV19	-	CASSTTGTGAFYEQYF	TGTGCCAGTAGTACGACCGGGACAGGGGCCTTCTACGAGCAGTACTTC
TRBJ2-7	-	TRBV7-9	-	CASSRGSYEQYF	TGTGCCAGCAGCCGGGGATCCTACGAGCAGTACTTC
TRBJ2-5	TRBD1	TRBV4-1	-	CASSQESASGQTYF	TGCGCCAGCAGCCAAGAATCAGCTTCGGGACAGACGTACTTC
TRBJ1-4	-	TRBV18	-	CASSIGGGTNEKLFF	TGTGCCAGCTCAATCGGAGGTGGGACTAATGAAAAACTGTTTTTT
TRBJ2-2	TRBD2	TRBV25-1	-	CASSEGQREISGELFF	TGTGCCAGCAGTGAGGGTCAGCGGGAGATTTCCGGGGAGCTGTTTTTT
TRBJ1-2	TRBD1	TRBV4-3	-	CASSQDMDRPYGYTF	TGCGCCAGCAGCCAAGACATGGACAGGCCCTATGGCTACACCTTC
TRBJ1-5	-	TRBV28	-	CASNSASQPQHF	TGTGCCAGCAACAGCGCCAGTCAGCCCCAGCATTTT
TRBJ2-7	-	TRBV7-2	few	CASSLQGRADEQYF	TGTGCCAGCAGCTTGCAAGGTAGGGCGGACGAGCAGTACTTC
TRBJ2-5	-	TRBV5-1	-	CASSYGTRDQETQYF	TGCGCCAGCAGCTACGGGACGAGAGACCAAGAGACCCAGTACTTC
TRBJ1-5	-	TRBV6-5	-	CASSSNQPQHF	TGTGCCAGCAGTAGCAATCAGCCCCAGCATTTT
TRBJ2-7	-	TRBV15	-	CATSRDLQGKGLREQYF	TGTGCCACCAGCAGAGATCTGCAGGGGAAGGGGCTTCGGGAGCAGTACTTC
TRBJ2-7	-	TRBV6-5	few	CASSYSRGSYEQYF	TGTGCCAGCAGTTACTCACGGGGGTCCTACGAGCAGTACTTC
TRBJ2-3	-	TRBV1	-	CTPGTGGSTDTQYF	TGCACCCCGGGGACAGGGGGCAGCACAGATACGCAGTATTTT
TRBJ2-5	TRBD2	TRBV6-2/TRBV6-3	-	CASSYSPSGRASGTQYF	TGTGCCAGCAGTTACAGCCCTAGCGGGAGGGCCTCCGGGACCCAGTACTTC
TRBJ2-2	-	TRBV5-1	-	CASSLEGGPNTGELFF	TGCGCCAGCAGCTTGGAAGGGGGACCTAACACCGGGGAGCTGTTTTTT
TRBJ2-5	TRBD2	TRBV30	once	CAWSVPLAGHQETQYF	TGTGCCTGGAGTGTACCCCTAGCGGGACACCAAGAGACCCAGTACTTC
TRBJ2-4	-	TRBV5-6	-	CASSSTVAKNIQYF	TGTGCCAGCAGCTCGACAGTAGCCAAAAACATTCAGTACTTC
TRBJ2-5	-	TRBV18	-	CASSPWARGQETQYF	TGTGCCAGCTCACCGTGGGCGAGGGGGCAAGAGACCCAGTACTTC
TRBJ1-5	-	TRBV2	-	CASSEQISNQPQHF	TGTGCCAGCAGTGAACAGATAAGCAATCAGCCCCAGCATTTT
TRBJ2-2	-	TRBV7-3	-	CASSVTGTGELFF	TGTGCCAGCAGCGTAACAGGGACCGGGGAGCTGTTTTTT
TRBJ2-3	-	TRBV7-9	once	CASSFHTDTQYF	TGTGCCAGCAGCTTCCACACAGATACGCAGTATTTT
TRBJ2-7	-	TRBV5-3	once	CARSYGPGPWAYEQYF	TGTGCCAGAAGCTATGGACCGGGCCCCTGGGCCTACGAGCAGTACTTC
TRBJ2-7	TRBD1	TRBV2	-	CASSFDRGTSYEQYF	TGTGCCAGCAGTTTCGACAGGGGAACCTCCTACGAGCAGTACTTC
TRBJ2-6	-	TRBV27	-	CASSLSYVSSGANVLTF	TGTGCCAGCAGTTTATCGTACGTTAGCTCTGGGGCCAACGTCCTGACTTTC
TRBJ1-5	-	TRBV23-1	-	CASSQSTGNSNQPQHF	TGCGCCAGCAGTCAATCGACGGGAAATAGCAATCAGCCCCAGCATTTT
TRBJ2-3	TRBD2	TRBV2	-	CASSKLAGGGADTQYF	TGTGCCAGCAGTAAGCTAGCGGGAGGAGGAGCAGATACGCAGTATTTT
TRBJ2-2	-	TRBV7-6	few	CASSYRVKNTGELFF	TGTGCCAGCAGCTACAGGGTTAAGAACACCGGGGAGCTGTTTTTT
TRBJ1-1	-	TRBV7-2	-	CASSPARDTNTEAFF	TGTGCCAGCAGCCCCGCCCGGGACACGAACACTGAAGCTTTCTTT
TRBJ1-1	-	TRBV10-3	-	CAISESGGTNTEAFF	TGTGCCATCAGTGAGTCAGGAGGGACGAACACTGAAGCTTTCTTT
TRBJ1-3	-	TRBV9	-	CASSVGFASGNTIYF	TGTGCCAGCAGCGTTGGTTTCGCCTCTGGAAACACCATATATTTT
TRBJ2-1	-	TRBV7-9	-	CASSWEGVRTYNEQFF	TGTGCCAGCAGCTGGGAAGGTGTCAGAACGTACAATGAGCAGTTCTTC
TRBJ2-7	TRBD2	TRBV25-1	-	CASSESGGGTYEQYF	TGTGCCAGCAGTGAATCTGGGGGAGGGACCTACGAGCAGTACTTC
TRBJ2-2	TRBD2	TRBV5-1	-	CASSLGAGGHGELFF	TGCGCCAGCAGCTTGGGAGCGGGAGGTCACGGGGAGCTGTTTTTT
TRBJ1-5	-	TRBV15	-	CATSREPYSNQPQHF	TGTGCCACCAGCAGAGAACCGTATAGCAATCAGCCCCAGCATTTT
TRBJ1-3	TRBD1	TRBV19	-	CASSFDRANSGNTIYF	TGTGCCAGTAGTTTCGACAGGGCCAACTCTGGAAACACCATATATTTT
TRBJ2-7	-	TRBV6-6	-	CASSYPQQYF	TGTGCCAGCAGTTACCCCCAGCAGTACTTC
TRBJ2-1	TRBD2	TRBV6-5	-	CATRPGTSGTNEQFF	TGTGCCACGAGGCCCGGGACTAGCGGAACCAATGAGCAGTTCTTC